These 17 T cell receptor beta chains originate from one sample sequenced in a study. TCRdb reprocessed the 5' RACE reads via MiXCR and lists one record per CDR3 protein. The data show approximately 58,000 distinct CDR3 sequences, roughly 28% seen once. Treg sorting used a CD4+CD25+CD127-/low gate. Sample: tumor-infiltrating Tregs sorted from the breast tumor. Receptor source: a female donor with breast cancer.

The chain employs TRBV28 and TRBJ1-5; D gene ambiguous. This CDR3 region has 13 residues. The ends were cut back, 6 bases at V and 0 bases at J, with 6 bases in the middle. CDR1 is MDHEN, CDR2 SYDVKM, per germline. For the CDR3, the DNA is TGTGCCAGCAGAACATCTAGCAATCAGCCCCAGCATTTT. This encodes CASRTSSNQPQHF.

This clonotype was counted ten times or more. The gene calls are TRBV11-2 and TRBJ1-5; D is ambiguous. The V end was cut by 1 base, the J end by 4 bases, with 11 bases between. CDR1 and CDR2 (germline): SGHAT, FQNNGV. This CDR3 region has 15 residues. CDR3 DNA sequence: TGTGCCAGCAGCTTAGGCGTGGCGAGGAATCAGCCCCAGCATTTT. Translating gives CASSLGVARNQPQHF.

A word on this clonotype: The junction departs from germline at one end; a sequencing error may be responsible. V and J are TRBV20-1 and TRBJ2-1; weak D call: TRBD2 (6 bases). This CDR3 is built from 15 residues. Germline V gene sequence: CDR1 DFQATT, CDR2 SNEGSKA (reference sequence). The CDR3 loop reads CSTRDPGLIKREQFF. The CDR3 DNA reads TGCAGTACTAGAGACCCGGGACTTATCAAGCGTGAGCAGTTCTTC.

J is TRBJ2-5 and V is TRBV12-3 or TRBV12-4, with D perhaps assigned TRBD1 or TRBD2 (5 bases each). V lost 6 bases and J lost 5, with 13 bases in between. This CDR3 comprises 13 residues. This CDR3 reads CASSRGLDETQYF. The DNA for the CDR3 is TGTGCCAGCAGCCGGGGCCTAGACGAGACCCAGTACTTC.

Worth noting for this clonotype: A read error is possible here, since a much larger clone lies one base away. The chain has TRBV28 and TRBJ2-7, with D perhaps TRBD2 (5 bases). V was clipped by 11 bases and J by 0 bases, with 17 bases between them. From germline, CDR1 is MDHEN and CDR2 SYDVKM. CDR3 length: 14 amino acids. The CDR3 DNA follows: TGTGCCGGCACTAGTACTCATACCTCCTACGAGCAGTACTTC. Amino acid sequence: CAGTSTHTSYEQYF.

By sample share, this clonotype is medium-sized. The J gene is TRBJ2-3, the V gene TRBV9, with D possibly matching TRBD2 (5 bases). The CDR3 length is 15 residues. Between the trimmed V and J ends, which lost 2 bases and 8 bases, there was a span of 18 bases. Germline V CDR1 and CDR2: SGDLS, YYNGEE. This chain's CDR3 is CASSVNPEREGTQYF. CDR3 bases: TGTGCCAGCAGCGTGAACCCAGAAAGAGAGGGTACGCAGTATTTT.

This clonotype was seen only a few times. The chain recombines TRBV4-1 with TRBJ2-7, with TRBD2 matching 12 bases. The CDR3 totals 16 residues. With 3 bases clipped from V and 3 bases from J, the junction kept 6 bases outside the gene matches. Germline V gene sequence: CDR1 MGHRA, CDR2 YSYEKL. DNA of the CDR3: TGCGCCAGCAGCCAGAAGACTAGCGGGAGAATCTACGAGCAGTACTTC. Protein: CASSQKTSGRIYEQYF.

This clonotype was found many times. The J gene is TRBJ2-1, the V gene TRBV7-3; no clear D. V was shortened by 1 base and J by 4 bases, with 11 bases between the two germline ends. The CDR3 extends over 15 amino acids. Per germline, CDR1 SGHTA and CDR2 FQGTGA. DNA of the CDR3: TGTGCCAGCAGCTTAAGTCGGGCGTTTTACAATGAGCAGTTCTTC. It yields the protein CASSLSRAFYNEQFF.

This clonotype was seen a few times. The chain recombines TRBV20-1 with TRBJ1-1; D remains unclear. V gave up 7 bases and J gave up 6 bases, with 15 bases separating them. In germline, CDR1 is DFQATT, CDR2 SNEGSKA (reference sequence). The CDR3 covers 12 residues. CDR3 region: CSVSGKLAEAFF. The DNA of the CDR3 is TGCAGTGTTTCGGGGAAACTCGCTGAAGCTTTCTTT.

This clonotype appeared a few times. J is TRBJ2-7 and V is TRBV5-1; D not resolved. V lost 0 bases and J lost 6, with 16 bases in between. This CDR3 is 15 amino acids long. Germline V gene lookup returns CDR1 SGHRS and CDR2 YFSETQ. CDR3 bases: TGCGCCAGCAGCTTGGAAGGAGTGGCGTCCCGCGAGCAGTACTTC. Translation: CASSLEGVASREQYF.

This clonotype was seen more than once but under ten times. The chain uses TRBV7-3 and TRBJ2-2, with 7 bases fitting TRBD1. The CDR3 spans 15 residues. J was trimmed by 1 base and V by 5 bases; bases with no gene match: 4. The germline V gene has CDR1 SGHTA and CDR2 FQGTGA. CDR3 region: CASSRDRENTGELFF. The DNA of the CDR3 is TGTGCCAGCAGCAGAGACAGGGAGAACACCGGGGAGCTGTTTTTT.

This clonotype was counted at least ten times. The chain is built from TRBV6-1 and TRBJ1-5; no reliable D call. The V end was cut by 5 bases, the J end by 8 bases, with 19 bases between. The length of the CDR3 is 15 residues. The germline gives CDR1 MNHNS, CDR2 SASEGT. This CDR3 reads CASSPLVASSEPQHF. The CDR3 DNA sequence: TGTGCCAGCAGTCCTCTTGTGGCGTCGAGCGAGCCCCAGCATTTT.

The rearrangement links TRBV15 to TRBJ1-2, with TRBD1 matching 8 bases. This CDR3 is built from 14 residues. CDR1 and CDR2 (germline): LNHNV, YYDKDF (reference sequence). Unmatched junction bases numbered 2, after V lost 1 base and J lost 4 bases. The DNA for the CDR3 is TGTGCCACCAGCAGAGGGGACAGGAGCTATGGCTACACCTTC. This gives the protein CATSRGDRSYGYTF.

This clonotype was detected a few times. The chain combines TRBV3-1 with TRBJ1-2; D is unclear. Germline V lookup: CDR1 LGHDT, CDR2 YNNKEL (reference sequence). The V gene lost 1 base and the J gene lost 5 bases, with 14 bases spanning the gap. This CDR3 is built from 15 residues. The chain's CDR3 is CASSQGLSGPYGYTF. The CDR3 DNA sequence: TGTGCCAGCAGCCAAGGTCTCTCGGGCCCATATGGCTACACCTTC.

This clonotype has at least ten counts. This chain connects TRBV4-1 to TRBJ2-5; no firm D call. Germline-derived CDR1 and CDR2 are MGHRA and YSYEKL. The CDR3 runs to 14 residues. V was trimmed by 0 bases and J by 5 bases, leaving 10 bases between them. Written as DNA, the CDR3 is TGCGCCAGCAGCCAAGATGATCAATGGGAGACCCAGTACTTC. It codes for CASSQDDQWETQYF.

This clonotype has at least ten counts. One end of the junction varies from germline; a read error may be responsible. The V call is TRBV11-2, the J call TRBJ2-7, with TRBD1 matching over 9 bases. Germline assignment: CDR1 SGHAT and CDR2 FQNNGV. This CDR3 region has 16 residues. The CDR3 DNA is TGTGCCAGCAGCTCAACGGCCGGGACAGGGTTTGCTAGCGGACACTTC. Amino acids: CASSSTAGTGFASGHF. The variable domain in full, with the rest retrieved from reference TRBV11-2 and TRBJ2-7, is EAGVAQSPRYKIIEKRQSVAFWCNPISGHATLYWYQQILGQGPKLLIQFQNNGVVDDSQLPKDRFSAERLKGVDSTLKIQPAKLEDSAVYLCASSSTAGTGFASGHFGPGTRLTVT.

In the case of this clonotype: The conserved closing phenylalanine or tryptophan is absent in this CDR3, likely reflecting a read error. The V gene is TRBV5-6, the J gene TRBJ2-6, with 9 bases identical to TRBD1. CDR1 is SGHDT and CDR2 is YYEEEE in the germline V gene. V dropped 4 bases and J dropped 2; count of bases not matched to a gene: 4. The CDR3 totals 16 residues. The CDR3: CASSLQGAAGANVLTS. In DNA form, the CDR3 reads TGTGCCAGCAGCCTACAGGGGGCGGCTGGGGCCAACGTCCTGACTTCC.